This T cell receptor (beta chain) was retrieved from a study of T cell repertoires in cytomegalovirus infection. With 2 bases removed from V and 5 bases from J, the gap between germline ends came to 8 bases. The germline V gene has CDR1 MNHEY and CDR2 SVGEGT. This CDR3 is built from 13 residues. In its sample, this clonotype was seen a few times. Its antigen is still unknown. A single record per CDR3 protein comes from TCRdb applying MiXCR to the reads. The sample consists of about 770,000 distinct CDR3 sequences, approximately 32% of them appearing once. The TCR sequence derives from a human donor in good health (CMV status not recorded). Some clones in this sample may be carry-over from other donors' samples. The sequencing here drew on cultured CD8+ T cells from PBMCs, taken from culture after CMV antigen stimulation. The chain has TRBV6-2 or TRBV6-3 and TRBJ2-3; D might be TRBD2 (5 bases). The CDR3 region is CASSYDAGDTQYF. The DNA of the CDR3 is TGTGCCAGCAGTTACGATGCGGGAGATACGCAGTATTTT.